One sample yielded the 24 T cell receptor beta chains listed below, sequenced in a study of STAT3 mutations in large granular lymphocyte leukemia. Profiling relied on immunoSEQ multiplex PCR, and the TCRdb table lists in-frame clones only, not all of them. This table has over 30,000 clones, 70% to 90% appearing once. Broader study findings: At least one immunodominant TCR beta clonotype appeared in every T-cell large granular lymphocyte leukemia patient.

Their antigen targets remain unknown. The specimen was PBMCs. The source is a human donor with T large granular lymphocyte leukemia. Some clones in this sample may be carry-over from other donors' samples.

DNA for the CDR3: TGTGCCAGCAGCTTAGGCAGGGAAGCTTTCTTT. Encoded protein: CASSLGREAFF. The chain links TRBV13 to TRBJ1-1; D remains unclear. Trimming left V 0 bases short and J 8 bases short, with 4 bases between. The germline gives CDR1 PRHDT, CDR2 FYEKMQ (reference sequence). The CDR3 consists of 11 residues. The full variable domain, in which reference TRBV13 and TRBJ1-1 provide the parts outside the CDR3, is AAGVIQSPRHLIKEKRETATLKCYPIPRHDTVYWYQQGPGQDPQFLISFYEKMQSDKGSIPDRFSAQQFSDYHSELNMSSLELGDSALYFCASSLGREAFFGQGTRLTVV.

The chain uses TRBV4-3 and TRBJ2-5; no reliable D call. Trimming left V 0 bases short and J 6 bases short, with 17 bases between. The CDR3 has 16 amino acids. Germline CDR1 is LGHNA and CDR2 is YSLEER. CDR3 sequence reads: CASSQDGSLVGQTQYF. For the CDR3, the DNA is TGCGCCAGCAGCCAAGATGGTAGCTTGGTTGGACAGACCCAGTACTTC.

This sequence joins TRBV4-1 and TRBJ1-2; D remains unclear. This CDR3 is 14 amino acids long. Trimming removed 3 bases at V and 6 bases at J, with 14 bases between. CDR1 MGHRA and CDR2 YSYEKL come from the germline V gene. Here the CDR3 reads CASSHVHSGNGYTF. The CDR3 bases are TGCGCCAGCAGCCATGTACATTCCGGAAATGGCTACACCTTC.

J is TRBJ2-3 and V is TRBV7-9; D might be TRBD1 or TRBD2, each matching 5 bases. With 10 bases removed from V and 0 bases from J, the gap between germline ends came to 17 bases. Per germline, CDR1 SEHNR and CDR2 FQNEAQ (reference sequence). This CDR3 is 15 amino acids long. For the CDR3, the DNA is TGTGCCACAAAGATGGGACGGGTTAGCACAGATACGCAGTATTTT. This codes for CATKMGRVSTDTQYF.

This clone was seen only a few times. J is TRBJ1-3 and V is TRBV11-2; weak D call: TRBD1 (5 bases). CDR3 length equals 13 residues. Germline V CDR1 and CDR2: SGHAT, FQNNGV. V was trimmed by 4 bases and J by 4 bases, leaving 8 bases between them. CDR3 residues: CASSSRQGNTIYF. CDR3 nucleotides: TGTGCCAGCAGCTCTCGACAGGGAAACACCATATATTTT.

V gene TRBV30 combines with J gene TRBJ1-1; D call uncertain. The length of the CDR3 is 11 residues. V was shortened by 7 bases and J by 4 bases, with 10 bases between the two germline ends. Germline V lookup: CDR1 GTSNPN, CDR2 SVGIG (reference sequence). The CDR3 sequence is CAFEPVTEAFF. The CDR3 bases are TGTGCCTTTGAACCAGTCACTGAAGCTTTCTTT.

The genes are TRBV5-1 and TRBJ2-1; tentatively, D is TRBD1 (6 bases). The CDR3 runs 16 residues. In germline, CDR1 is SGHRS, CDR2 YFSETQ. The V end was cut by 0 bases, the J end by 5 bases, with 15 bases between. Here the CDR3 DNA reads TGCGCCAGCAGCTTGGGTGTGACAGGCAAAAACAATGAGCAGTTCTTC. This translates into CASSLGVTGKNNEQFF.

The rearrangement joins TRBV6-1 to TRBJ2-7, with 10 bases aligning to TRBD2. The CDR3 length is 14 residues. J gave up 6 bases and V 5 bases, and 7 bases lay outside the gene matches. The germline V gene encodes CDR1 MNHNS and CDR2 SASEGT. CDR3 sequence reads: CASSHSGGAAEQYV. The CDR3 DNA follows: TGTGCCAGCAGTCACAGCGGGGGGGCCGCCGAGCAGTACGTC.

J is TRBJ1-2 and V is TRBV7-9, with D possibly TRBD1 on 5 matching bases. V shed 3 bases and J shed 5 bases, with 13 bases lying between them. Germline assignment: CDR1 SEHNR and CDR2 FQNEAQ (reference sequence). The CDR3 has 14 amino acids. The CDR3: CASSFQGTSYGYTF. DNA for the CDR3: TGTGCCAGCAGCTTCCAGGGAACGTCATATGGCTACACCTTC.

V and J are TRBV5-1 and TRBJ2-2; D is ambiguous. The V gene's germline CDR1 is SGHRS and CDR2 YFSETQ. The CDR3 is 11 residues long. Trimming took off 7 bases at V and 7 bases at J, with 8 bases between the two ends. The CDR3 nucleotides are TGCGCCAGCGGCAGGAGCGGGGAGCTGTTTTTT. Amino acids: CASGRSGELFF.

This chain connects TRBV7-9 to TRBJ1-5; D might be TRBD1 (5 bases). V was clipped by 1 base and J by 7 bases, with 14 bases between them. The CDR3 has 15 residues. Germline lookup yields CDR1 SEHNR and CDR2 FQNEAQ (reference sequence). The CDR3 region has the DNA TGTGCCAGCAGCTTAGGGGCGGGGGGAGGGCAGCCCCAGCATTTT. Its protein is CASSLGAGGGQPQHF.

The chain has TRBV5-1 and TRBJ2-3; a weak D match, TRBD2 (6 bases). Germline V CDR1 and CDR2: SGHRS, YFSETQ. The CDR3 is made up of 14 amino acids. V lost 0 bases and J 5 bases, leaving 10 bases between the germline ends. The CDR3 nucleotides read TGCGCCAGCAGCTTGGACGGGGGTGGAGATACGCAGTATTTT. Translation: CASSLDGGGDTQYF.

The chain couples TRBV25-1 to TRBJ2-5; D unresolved. V was shortened by 3 bases and J by 5 bases, with 4 bases between the two germline ends. CDR3 size: 11 residues. Per germline, CDR1 MGHDK and CDR2 SYGVNS. In nucleotides, the CDR3 is TGTGCCAGCAGTGACACGGAGACCCAGTACTTC. Amino acid sequence: CASSDTETQYF.

V gene TRBV5-4 combines with J gene TRBJ1-1, with D hard to call. The germline gives CDR1 SGHNT, CDR2 YYREEE (reference sequence). There are 13 residues in the CDR3. Trimming left V 2 bases short and J 2 bases short, with 7 bases between. The CDR3 region is CASSFTLNTEAFF. The DNA for the CDR3 is TGTGCCAGCAGCTTCACACTAAACACTGAAGCTTTCTTT.

As DNA, the CDR3 is TGTGCCACTCAGACAGCTAATCAGCCCCAGCATTTT. It yields the protein CATQTANQPQHF. The chain joins TRBV28 to TRBJ1-5; the D gene is possibly TRBD1 (5 bases). CDR3 length equals 12 residues. Looked up from germline, CDR1 is MDHEN and CDR2 is SYDVKM. Trimming shortened V by 10 bases and J by 4 bases, and 11 bases separated the two germline ends. The variable domain in full, with the rest retrieved from reference TRBV28 and TRBJ1-5, is DVKVTQSSRYLVKRTGEKVFLECVQDMDHENMFWYRQDPGLGLRLIYFSYDVKMKEKGDIPEGYSVSREKKERFSLILESASTNQTSMYLCATQTANQPQHFGDGTRLSIL.

This clone was detected only once. The rearrangement uses TRBV2 and TRBJ1-5, with 10 bases lining up with TRBD1. Germline V gives CDR1 SNHLY, CDR2 FYNNEI. This CDR3 region has 14 residues. Trimming removed 6 bases from V and 6 bases from J; junction bases left unmatched: 5. The DNA for the CDR3 is TGTGCCAGCAGCAACGACAGGGGGCCTCAGCCCCAGCATTTT. Its translation: CASSNDRGPQPQHF.

V usage is TRBV18 and J usage is TRBJ1-2; weak D call: TRBD1 (5 bases). Germline V gene lookup returns CDR1 KGHSH and CDR2 LQKENI. The CDR3 is made up of 14 amino acids. The V and J ends lost 5 bases and 5 bases respectively, with 15 bases between them. This chain's CDR3 is CASSGLTGDYGYTF. The CDR3 nucleotides are TGTGCCAGCTCAGGCCTTACAGGCGATTATGGCTACACCTTC.

The rearrangement uses TRBV20-1 and TRBJ1-1; no clear D gene. Trimming shortened V by 7 bases and J by 7 bases, and 13 bases separated the two germline ends. CDR3 length: 11 residues. Per germline, CDR1 DFQATT and CDR2 SNEGSKA (reference sequence). The CDR3 sequence: CSVGDPVEAFF. CDR3 nucleotide sequence: TGCAGTGTCGGAGACCCCGTTGAAGCTTTCTTT.

The chain links TRBV28 to TRBJ1-2; D remains ambiguous. CDR1 MDHEN and CDR2 SYDVKM come from the germline V gene. The CDR3 consists of 14 residues. The ends were cut back, 2 bases at V and 3 bases at J, with 10 bases in the middle. The CDR3 DNA reads as TGTGCCAGCAGTTTACCGTCAGGCTACTATGGCTACACCTTC. Protein: CASSLPSGYYGYTF.

The chain links TRBV19 to TRBJ2-1, with TRBD1 matching 7 bases. CDR3 length equals 15 residues. Germline V gives CDR1 LNHDA, CDR2 SQIVND (reference sequence). V trimming: 5 bases; J trimming: 2 bases; junction bases outside the gene matches: 6. The CDR3 coding sequence is TGTGCCAGTAGTTTCCGGGACAGAGCCTACAATGAGCAGTTCTTC. This sequence encodes CASSFRDRAYNEQFF.

This rearrangement joins TRBV19 to TRBJ1-6; 9 nucleotides match TRBD1. CDR1 is LNHDA and CDR2 is SQIVND in the germline V gene (reference sequence). V trimming: 8 bases; J trimming: 7 bases; junction bases outside the gene matches: 6. This CDR3 comprises 14 residues. CDR3 sequence reads: CASARDRGNSPLHF. CDR3 in DNA: TGTGCCAGTGCCCGCGACAGGGGGAATTCACCCCTCCACTTT.

V gene TRBV28 combines with J gene TRBJ1-5, with TRBD1 matching over 10 bases. The germline gives CDR1 MDHEN, CDR2 SYDVKM. The CDR3 runs to 14 residues. V shed 6 bases and J 13 bases; nucleotides not matched to a gene: 12. The DNA for the CDR3 is TGTGCCAGCAGCCGTCCCGGGACAGGGGTGAATCAGCATTTT. Its protein is CASSRPGTGVNQHF.

The V and J genes are TRBV5-6 and TRBJ2-1; TRBD2 aligns across 8 bases. V lost 4 bases to trimming and J lost 2 bases; unmatched junction nucleotides: 5. This CDR3 comprises 15 residues. Germline V gives CDR1 SGHDT, CDR2 YYEEEE. The CDR3 sequence is CASSTVAGPYNEQFF. DNA of the CDR3: TGTGCCAGCAGCACTGTAGCGGGGCCCTACAATGAGCAGTTCTTC.

The chain recombines TRBV6-1 with TRBJ2-7, with TRBD2 identical over 7 bases. J was trimmed by 0 bases and V by 4 bases; bases with no gene match: 3. Germline V lookup: CDR1 MNHNS, CDR2 SASEGT. This CDR3 has 14 amino acids. The DNA of the CDR3 is TGTGCCAGCAGTGTAGCGGGCGGCTCCTACGAGCAGTACGTC. Translation gives CASSVAGGSYEQYV.